A single sample is the source of the 9 T cell receptor beta chains below, sequenced in a study of post-analysis software for immune sequencing data. The library was made from cDNA and included unique molecular identifiers. TCRdb reprocessed the PCR reads via MiXCR and lists one record per CDR3 protein. This repertoire shows about 540,000 distinct CDR3 sequences, around 34% found once; its top ten account for 4.5% to 7.5%. Findings and caveats of the study: In patients, five or six TRBV segments were more frequent than in controls, with TRBV5-6, TRBV5-1 and TRBV20-1 among them.

These receptors' targets are unknown. The specimen was blood. All receptors come from a girl under 18 with multiple sclerosis.

The chain is built from TRBV7-9 and TRBJ2-7; a possible D gene is TRBD1 (5 bases). Deletions cut 4 bases from V and 0 bases from J, with 7 bases between. This CDR3 contains 13 residues. Germline lookup yields CDR1 SEHNR and CDR2 FQNEAQ (reference sequence). CDR3 bases: TGTGCCAGCAGCTCAGGGCACTCCTACGAGCAGTACTTC. The encoded protein is CASSSGHSYEQYF.

V usage is TRBV29-1 and J usage is TRBJ2-1; 11 bases are a match to TRBD2. The CDR3 consists of 15 residues. The V and J ends lost 5 bases and 0 bases, in that order; junction bases with no gene match: 3. Germline V gives CDR1 SQVTM, CDR2 ANQGSEA. CDR3: CSVITSGGSYNEQFF. Here the CDR3 DNA reads TGCAGCGTTATAACTAGCGGGGGCTCCTACAATGAGCAGTTCTTC.

This clonotype was seen ten or more times. This chain joins TRBV3-1 and TRBJ1-6, with no clear D. The germline V gene encodes CDR1 LGHDT and CDR2 YNNKEL (reference sequence). The V end was cut by 0 bases, the J end by 12 bases, with 9 bases between. CDR3 length: 13 amino acids. The CDR3 coding sequence is TGTGCCAGCAGCCAAGAACTTCCGGGACCCCTCCACTTT. It specifies CASSQELPGPLHF. The full variable domain, completed using reference TRBV3-1 and TRBJ1-6, is DTAVSQTPKYLVTQMGNDKSIKCEQNLGHDTMYWYKQDSKKFLKIMFSYNNKELIINETVPNRFSPKSPDKAHLNLHINSLELGDSAVYFCASSQELPGPLHFGNGTRLTVT.

As for this clonotype: Compared with germline, one end of the junction differs, possibly owing to a read error. The V gene is TRBV5-1, the J gene TRBJ1-1; D is possibly TRBD1 (6 bases). The CDR3 has 15 residues. Germline CDR1 SGHRS, CDR2 YFSETQ. The CDR3 region is CASGLAPGQNTEAFF. The CDR3 DNA sequence: TGCGCCAGCGGCTTGGCCCCGGGACAAAACACTGAAGCTTTCTTT. The full variable domain, with the rest looked up from reference TRBV5-1 and TRBJ1-1, is KAGVTQTPRYLIKTRGQQVTLSCSPISGHRSVSWYQQTPGQGLQFLFEYFSETQRNKGNFPGRFSGRQFSNSRSEMNVSTLELGDSALYLCASGLAPGQNTEAFFGQGTRLTVV.

The V and J genes are TRBV7-2 and TRBJ2-3, with D uncertain. The CDR3 covers 15 residues. The germline V and J ends were trimmed by 5 bases and 1 base, with 13 bases remaining between them. CDR1 and CDR2 (germline): SGHTA, FQGNSA. In DNA, the CDR3 is TGTGCCAGCAGCGTAGATGGGTTCGGCACAGATACGCAGTATTTT. Protein sequence: CASSVDGFGTDTQYF.

The chain combines TRBV27 with TRBJ2-3; unclear D gene. Germline V gene lookup returns CDR1 MNHEY and CDR2 SMNVEV (reference sequence). The V end was cut by 7 bases, the J end by 3 bases, with 11 bases between. The CDR3 is 13 amino acids. The CDR3, as DNA: TGTGCCAGCACACCTGTGGGTACAGATACGCAGTATTTT. Translation: CASTPVGTDTQYF.

The rearrangement links TRBV20-1 to TRBJ1-2; D remains unclear. The CDR3 has 11 residues. V lost 6 bases and J lost 8, with 13 bases in between. Germline V lookup: CDR1 DFQATT, CDR2 SNEGSKA (reference sequence). The CDR3, as DNA: TGCAGTGCCGCCACTCAACCAGGCTACACCTTC. Protein sequence: CSAATQPGYTF.

V gene TRBV7-9 combines with J gene TRBJ2-7; 8 bases are shared with TRBD1. V lost 5 bases and J lost 3; bases outside the gene matches: 12. CDR3 length equals 16 residues. Germline assignment: CDR1 SEHNR and CDR2 FQNEAQ (reference sequence). CDR3 amino acids: CASSKDRVVGSYEQYF. DNA of the CDR3: TGTGCCAGCAGCAAGGACAGGGTTGTCGGGAGCTACGAGCAGTACTTC.

This clonotype was recorded a few times. The chain recombines TRBV29-1 with TRBJ2-6; 11 bases are a match to TRBD1. Trimming took 3 bases from V and 4 from J; bases not matched to a gene: 5. CDR1 and CDR2 from the germline V gene are SQVTM and ANQGSEA. This CDR3 is 16 amino acids long. CDR3 bases: TGCAGCGTTGACGGGGACAGGGGGGCAGGGGCCAACGTCCTGACTTTC. This translates into CSVDGDRGAGANVLTF. The whole variable domain, remainder taken from reference TRBV29-1 and TRBJ2-6, is SAVISQKPSRDICQRGTSLTIQCQVDSQVTMMFWYRQQPGQSLTLIATANQGSEATYESGFVIDKFPISRPNLTFSTLTVSNMSPEDSSIYLCSVDGDRGAGANVLTFGAGSRLTVL.